The present entry profiles one TCR beta chain with its context. The CDR3 is 14 amino acids. Germline lookup yields CDR1 SGHRS and CDR2 YFSETQ. The data stem from a study of T cell clusters in autoimmune cytopenias. TRB was amplified by touch-down multiplex PCR, primer pools A and B combined. TCRdb re-called the multiplex PCR reads; every CDR3 protein appears as one record, without DNA. Its clone listing holds around 9,800 distinct CDR3 sequences. TRB amplification used around 0.25 ug of peripheral blood genomic DNA. The same specimen was also included in a second study, on T cell repertoires in aging, cancer and after chemotherapy. In that study: Healthy donor repertoires were recorded over several months to years and showed clear clonal overlap.

The gene calls are TRBV5-1 and TRBJ2-2. Sequenced: peripheral blood. The TCR comes from a human donor in good health. The CDR3 region is CASSSGQTRPELFF.